The clone carrying this T cell receptor (beta chain) was seen more than once but under ten times. What it binds is not known. The data were obtained in a study of T cells after yellow fever vaccination. The CDR3 has 16 amino acids. Trimming removed 1 base at V and 1 base at J, with 12 bases between. CDR1 is SGHTA, CDR2 FQGTGA, per germline. The study's findings and limits: Abundant bulk-derived clonotypes could contaminate FACS-sorted repertoires.

TCRdb reprocessed the 5' RACE reads with MiXCR, giving one entry per CDR3 protein. The repertoire holds 300,000 to 400,000 distinct CDR3 sequences, about 10% seen once, with 2.5% to 4% in the top ten. V is TRBV7-3 and J is TRBJ2-3; tentative D call: TRBD2 (7 bases). This specimen was CD4+ T cells sorted from PBMCs, taken 45 days after the yellow fever booster vaccination. This receptor was obtained from a man aged 18-30 years who received the YFV17D yellow fever vaccine. The CDR3 protein is CASSLNGGHRTDTQYF. CDR3 nucleotides: TGTGCCAGCAGCTTAAACGGGGGGCACCGCACAGATACGCAGTATTTT.